This T cell receptor beta chain was captured by sequencing in a study of neurological immune-mediated disorders (dated by TCRdb to between 2018 and 2021). Regarding the complete study: Among the approximately 34 multiple sclerosis patients, roughly 31 had relapsing-remitting MS and 3 had secondary progressive MS. Peripheral blood TCR-beta repertoires from patients with HTLV-I-associated myelopathy (HAM/TSP), patients with multiple sclerosis, and healthy controls were compared in the study using UMI-based sequencing. Alongside PBMC samples, the set of more than 85 TCR-beta libraries contained longitudinal samples, technical triplicates, and paired CD4+ and CD8+ T-cell subsets that had been sorted. The cohort was made up of around 70 subjects, consisting of some 15 HAM/TSP patients, around 35 multiple sclerosis patients and 20 healthy controls. Overall study outcomes, separate from this receptor: The highest TCR clonal expansion was observed in HAM/TSP patients, whereas the lowest was observed in MS patients, even when compared with healthy controls. No identical CDR3 amino acid sequences were shared among expanded clones across subjects, suggesting private TCR-beta repertoires in all groups. Phylogenetic analysis grouped repertoires from 18 of 34 MS patients into a cluster of related CDR3 sequences, suggesting a possible repertoire-level signature. No association of the MS cluster with clinical or MRI features was observed, and the need for larger cohorts was stated by the authors.

Libraries from unsorted PBMCs were made from 2 million PBMCs kept in RNAlater at -80 degrees C until RNA extraction. Multiple sclerosis patients were enrolled in a US clinical protocol evaluating disease progression by magnetic resonance imaging. Peripheral blood was subjected to Ficoll-Hypaque density gradient centrifugation to isolate PBMCs, which were then cryopreserved in liquid nitrogen. V gives up 6 bases and J gives up 5 bases, and the segment between their germline ends measures 14 bases. In the germline V gene (reference sequence), CDR1 corresponds to MNHNY and CDR2 to SVGAGI. The CDR3 contains 14 residues, cysteine and phenylalanine counted. CDR3 DNA is the only sequence kept; it has 42 bases, read in frame from the first base. cDNA was synthesized by template-switch 5'RACE using a primer with a 10-nucleotide random unique molecular identifier that tagged each TCR transcript. Every sequencing run yielded over 160 million TCR-beta sequences covering 15-18 subjects. Total RNA was extracted with the RNeasy kit. TCR-beta VDJ regions were amplified with primers for the TCR constant region and the 5'RACE anchor, using the KAPA Real-time Library Amplification kit. Sample indexes and Illumina adaptors were added in a first PCR, and a second PCR then increased library yield. After purification with Ampure beads, the TCR product of roughly 650 bp was size-selected on a 2% E-gel SizeSelection system. Before pooling, library quality was assessed on a Bioanalyzer, concentration was determined with Qubit, and library quantification was performed with the Kapa Library Quantification kit. An Illumina HiSeq 2500 was used to sequence the libraries paired-end at 2 x 150 bp. To increase sequence diversity, about 23-30% phiX was spiked into each library pool. The study's processing was this. Quality-filtered reads were processed with the UMI-based MiGEC pipeline, which removed over 75% of raw TCR sequences during error correction. VDJ genes were aligned to IMGT germline references, and clonotypes were defined by unique CDR3 amino acid sequence plus V-J genes. Clonal expansion, Shannon diversity and CDR3 relatedness were evaluated with VDJtools (CalcPairwiseDistances, ClusterSamples), while phylogenetic trees were built in CLCbio workbench. Expanded clones were defined as having at least 8 unique UMIs, based on coefficient-of-variation modelling across technical triplicates. TCRdb handled the public reads itself, with Q25 trimming in fastp and clone calling in MiXCR, and kept productive beta chains. Rows with one shared CDR3 protein collapse into an entry with the most common genes and DNA. TCRdb assigned the V and J calls; the authors' analysis was not used. This sample has around 44,000 distinct CDR3 sequences in its table, and 2% to 3% of those were observed once. The biggest ten clones account for 10% to 15% of the sample.

Ten or more counts support this clonotype. Its antigen is still unknown. Qualities for individual bases were not recorded, and no much larger clone is one base off. This receptor was identified in a man in his thirties or forties with multiple sclerosis. The sequencing sample was made of PBMCs. In this chain, TRBV6-6 is recombined with TRBJ1-5, with TRBD1 perhaps the D gene, on 5 matching bases. For the CDR3, the sequence is CASSLGTPDQPQHF. In nucleotides, the sequence is TGTGCCAGCAGCCTCGGGACGCCCGATCAGCCCCAGCATTTT.